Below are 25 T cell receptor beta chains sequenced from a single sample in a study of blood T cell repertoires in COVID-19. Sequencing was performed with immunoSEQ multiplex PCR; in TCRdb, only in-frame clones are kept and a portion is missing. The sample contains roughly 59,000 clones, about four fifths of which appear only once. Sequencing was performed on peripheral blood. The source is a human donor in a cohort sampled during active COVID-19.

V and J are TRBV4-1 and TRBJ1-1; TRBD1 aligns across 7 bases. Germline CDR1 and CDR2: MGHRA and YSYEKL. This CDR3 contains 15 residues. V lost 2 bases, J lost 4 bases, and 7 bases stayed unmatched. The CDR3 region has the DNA TGCGCCAGCAGCCAAAAGCCTTCAGGGGGCACTGAAGCTTTCTTT. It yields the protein CASSQKPSGGTEAFF.

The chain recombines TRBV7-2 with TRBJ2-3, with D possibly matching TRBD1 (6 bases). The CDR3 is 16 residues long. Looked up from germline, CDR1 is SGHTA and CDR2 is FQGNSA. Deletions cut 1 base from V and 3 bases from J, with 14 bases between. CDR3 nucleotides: TGTGCCAGCAGCTTAGACTGGGGGCTAGCAACAGATACGCAGTATTTT. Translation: CASSLDWGLATDTQYF.

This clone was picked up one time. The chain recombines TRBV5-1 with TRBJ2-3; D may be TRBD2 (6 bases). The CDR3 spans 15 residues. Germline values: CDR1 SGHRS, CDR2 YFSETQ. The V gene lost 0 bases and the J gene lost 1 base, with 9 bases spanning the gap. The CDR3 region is CASSLGSSGTDTQYF. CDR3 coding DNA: TGCGCCAGCAGCTTGGGGTCTAGCGGCACAGATACGCAGTATTTT. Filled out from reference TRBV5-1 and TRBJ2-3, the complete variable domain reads KAGVTQTPRYLIKTRGQQVTLSCSPISGHRSVSWYQQTPGQGLQFLFEYFSETQRNKGNFPGRFSGRQFSNSRSEMNVSTLELGDSALYLCASSLGSSGTDTQYFGPGTRLTVL.

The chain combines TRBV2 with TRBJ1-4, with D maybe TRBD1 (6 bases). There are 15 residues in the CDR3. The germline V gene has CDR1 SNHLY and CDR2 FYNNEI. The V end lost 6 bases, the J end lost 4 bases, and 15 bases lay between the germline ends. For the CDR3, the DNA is TGTGCCAGCAGGACACAGGGATGGTATAATGAAAAACTGTTTTTT. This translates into CASRTQGWYNEKLFF.

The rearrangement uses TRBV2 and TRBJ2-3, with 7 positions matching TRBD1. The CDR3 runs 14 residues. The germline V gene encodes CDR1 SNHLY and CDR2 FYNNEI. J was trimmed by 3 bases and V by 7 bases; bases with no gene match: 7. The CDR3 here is CASKEGARTDTQYF. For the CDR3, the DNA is TGTGCCAGCAAAGAGGGGGCGCGGACAGATACGCAGTATTTT.

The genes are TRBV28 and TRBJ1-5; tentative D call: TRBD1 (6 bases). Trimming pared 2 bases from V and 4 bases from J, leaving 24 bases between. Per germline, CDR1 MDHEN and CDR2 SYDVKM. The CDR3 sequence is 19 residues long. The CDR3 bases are TGTGCCAGCAGTTTACTTCCGGGACACACATTTAGCAGAAATCAGCCCCAGCATTTT. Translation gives CASSLLPGHTFSRNQPQHF.

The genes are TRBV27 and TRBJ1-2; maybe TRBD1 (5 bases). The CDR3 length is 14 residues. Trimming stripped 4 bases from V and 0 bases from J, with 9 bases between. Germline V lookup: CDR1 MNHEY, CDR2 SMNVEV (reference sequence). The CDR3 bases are TGTGCCAGCAGTTCAGGGATCGCTAACTATGGCTACACCTTC. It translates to CASSSGIANYGYTF.

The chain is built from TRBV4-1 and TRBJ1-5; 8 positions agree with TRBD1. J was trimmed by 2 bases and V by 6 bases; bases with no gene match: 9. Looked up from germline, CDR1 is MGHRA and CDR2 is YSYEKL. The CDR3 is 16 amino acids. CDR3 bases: TGCGCCAGCAGTTCGCAGGGGGCGGTGGGCAATCAGCCCCAGCATTTT. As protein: CASSSQGAVGNQPQHF.

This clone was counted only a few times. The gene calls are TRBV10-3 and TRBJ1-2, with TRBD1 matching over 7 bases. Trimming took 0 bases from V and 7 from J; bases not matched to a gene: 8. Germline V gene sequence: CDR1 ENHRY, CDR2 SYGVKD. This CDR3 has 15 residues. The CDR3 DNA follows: TGTGCCATCAGTGAGTCGGAAAGGGGGCTAGTTGGCTACACCTTC. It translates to CAISESERGLVGYTF.

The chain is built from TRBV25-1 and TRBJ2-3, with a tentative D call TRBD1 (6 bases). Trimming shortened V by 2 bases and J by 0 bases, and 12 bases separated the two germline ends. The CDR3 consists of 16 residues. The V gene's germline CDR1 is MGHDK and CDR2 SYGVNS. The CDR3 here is CASSEPTGRSTDTQYF. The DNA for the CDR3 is TGTGCCAGCAGTGAACCCACAGGGCGGAGCACAGATACGCAGTATTTT.

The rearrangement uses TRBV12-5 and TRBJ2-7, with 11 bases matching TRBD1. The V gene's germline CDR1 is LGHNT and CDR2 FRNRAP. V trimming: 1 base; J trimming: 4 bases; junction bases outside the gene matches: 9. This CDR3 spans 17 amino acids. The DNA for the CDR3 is TGTGCTAGTGGTTTGGCCCCCGGGACAGGGGGTTTATACGAGCAGTACTTC. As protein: CASGLAPGTGGLYEQYF.

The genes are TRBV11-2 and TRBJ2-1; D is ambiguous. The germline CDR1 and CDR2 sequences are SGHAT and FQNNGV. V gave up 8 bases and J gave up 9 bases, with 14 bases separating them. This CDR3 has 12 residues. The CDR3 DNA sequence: TGTGCCAGCGGCCAGACAACGAGTGAGCAGTTCTTC. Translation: CASGQTTSEQFF.

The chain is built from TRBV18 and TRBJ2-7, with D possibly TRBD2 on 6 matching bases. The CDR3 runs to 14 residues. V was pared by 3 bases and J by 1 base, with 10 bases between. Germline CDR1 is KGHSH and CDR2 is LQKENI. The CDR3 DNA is TGTGCCAGCTCACCCGGGACTCAATCCTACGAGCAGTACTTC. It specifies CASSPGTQSYEQYF.

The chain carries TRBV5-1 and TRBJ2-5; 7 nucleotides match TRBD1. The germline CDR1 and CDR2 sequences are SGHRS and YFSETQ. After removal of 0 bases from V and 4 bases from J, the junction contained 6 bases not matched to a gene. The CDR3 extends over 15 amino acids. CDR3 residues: CASSLGGQALETQYF. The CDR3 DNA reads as TGCGCCAGCAGCTTGGGAGGACAGGCACTAGAGACCCAGTACTTC.

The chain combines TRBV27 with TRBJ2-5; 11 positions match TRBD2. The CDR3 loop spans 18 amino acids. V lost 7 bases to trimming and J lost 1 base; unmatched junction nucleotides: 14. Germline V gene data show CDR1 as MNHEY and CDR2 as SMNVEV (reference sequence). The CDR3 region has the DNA TGTGCCAGCAAGAGAGTAGAACTAGCGGGAGCCACCCAAGAGACCCAGTACTTC. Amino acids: CASKRVELAGATQETQYF.

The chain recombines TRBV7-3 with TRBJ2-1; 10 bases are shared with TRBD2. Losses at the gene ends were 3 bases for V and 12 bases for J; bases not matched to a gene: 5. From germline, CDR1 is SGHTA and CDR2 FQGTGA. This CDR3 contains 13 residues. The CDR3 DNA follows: TGTGCCAGCAGCTTTCCATCTAGCGGGAGGCAGTTCTTC. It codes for CASSFPSSGRQFF.

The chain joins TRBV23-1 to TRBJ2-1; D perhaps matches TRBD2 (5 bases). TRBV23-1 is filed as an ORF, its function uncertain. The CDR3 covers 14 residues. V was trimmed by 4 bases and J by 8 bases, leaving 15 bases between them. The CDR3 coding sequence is TGCGCCAGCAGTCGAGAGGGAGAATCCGATGAGCAGTTCTTC. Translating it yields CASSREGESDEQFF.

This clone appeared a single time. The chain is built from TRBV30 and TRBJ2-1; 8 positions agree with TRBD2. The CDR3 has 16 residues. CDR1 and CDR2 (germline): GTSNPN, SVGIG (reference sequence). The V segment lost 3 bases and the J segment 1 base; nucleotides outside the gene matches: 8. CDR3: CAWRRSGGGSYNEQFF. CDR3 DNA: TGTGCCTGGAGGAGATCCGGCGGGGGGTCCTACAATGAGCAGTTCTTC.

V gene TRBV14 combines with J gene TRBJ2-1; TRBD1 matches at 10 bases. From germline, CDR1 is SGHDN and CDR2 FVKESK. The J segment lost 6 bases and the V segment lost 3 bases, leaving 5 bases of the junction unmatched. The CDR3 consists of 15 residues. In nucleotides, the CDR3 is TGTGCCAGCAGCCAGGGGACAGGGGAGGGCAATGAGCAGTTCTTC. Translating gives CASSQGTGEGNEQFF.

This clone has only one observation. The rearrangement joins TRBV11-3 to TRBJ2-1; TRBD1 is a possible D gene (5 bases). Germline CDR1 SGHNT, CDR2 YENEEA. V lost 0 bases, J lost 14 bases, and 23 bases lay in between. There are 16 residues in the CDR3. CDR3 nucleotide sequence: TGTGCCAGCAGCTTAGAATCAGGGTCCAACATTTCTCCGGAGTTCTTC. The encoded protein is CASSLESGSNISPEFF.

The DNA for the CDR3 is TGCGCCAGCAGCCCGGGACAGGGGGCACCCTACGAGCAGTACTTC. It specifies CASSPGQGAPYEQYF. The rearrangement joins TRBV5-1 to TRBJ2-7; TRBD1 aligns across 12 bases. J lost 2 bases, V lost 4 bases, and 4 bases had no gene match. The CDR3 consists of 15 residues. Germline loops: CDR1 SGHRS, CDR2 YFSETQ.

The CDR3 loop is CSAGGQGRTDTQYF. DNA for the CDR3: TGCAGCGCCGGGGGGCAGGGAAGAACAGATACGCAGTATTTT. The V call is TRBV29-1, the J call TRBJ2-3; D possibly corresponds to TRBD2 (7 bases). The V end lost 7 bases, the J end lost 3 bases, and 17 bases lay between the germline ends. Germline CDR1 reads SQVTM; CDR2 reads ANQGSEA. This CDR3 has 14 amino acids.

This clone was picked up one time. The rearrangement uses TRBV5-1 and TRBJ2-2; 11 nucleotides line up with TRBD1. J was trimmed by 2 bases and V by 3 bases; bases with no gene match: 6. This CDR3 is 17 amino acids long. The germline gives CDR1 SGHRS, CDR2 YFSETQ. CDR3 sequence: CASSSRTGGINTGELFF. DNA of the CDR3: TGCGCCAGCAGCTCACGGACAGGGGGCATCAACACCGGGGAGCTGTTTTTT.

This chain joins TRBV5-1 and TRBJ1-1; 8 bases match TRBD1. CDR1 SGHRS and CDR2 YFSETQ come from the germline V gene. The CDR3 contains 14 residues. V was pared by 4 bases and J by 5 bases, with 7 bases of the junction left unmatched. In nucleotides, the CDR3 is TGCGCCAGCAGCATAGGACAGGGAACGACTGAAGCTTTCTTT. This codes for CASSIGQGTTEAFF.

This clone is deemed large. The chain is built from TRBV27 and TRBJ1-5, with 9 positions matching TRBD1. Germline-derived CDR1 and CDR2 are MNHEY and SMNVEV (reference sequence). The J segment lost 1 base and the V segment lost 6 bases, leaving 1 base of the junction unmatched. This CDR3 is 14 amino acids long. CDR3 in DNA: TGTGCCAGCAGACAGGGGGCGAGCAATCAGCCCCAGCATTTT. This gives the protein CASRQGASNQPQHF.